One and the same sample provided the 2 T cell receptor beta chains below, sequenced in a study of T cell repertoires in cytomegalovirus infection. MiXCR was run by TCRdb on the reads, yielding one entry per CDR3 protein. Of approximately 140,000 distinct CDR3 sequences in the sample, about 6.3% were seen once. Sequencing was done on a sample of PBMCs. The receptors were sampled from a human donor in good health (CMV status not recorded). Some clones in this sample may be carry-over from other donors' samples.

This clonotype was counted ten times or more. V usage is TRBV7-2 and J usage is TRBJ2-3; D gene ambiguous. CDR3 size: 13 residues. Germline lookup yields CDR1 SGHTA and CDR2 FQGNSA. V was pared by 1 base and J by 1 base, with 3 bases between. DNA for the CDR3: TGTGCCAGCAGCTTAGGGGGCACAGATACGCAGTATTTT. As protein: CASSLGGTDTQYF.

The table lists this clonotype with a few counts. In nucleotides, the CDR3 is TGCAGTGCTAGAGCCCCGGTGAACACTGAAGCTTTCTTT. The encoded protein is CSARAPVNTEAFF. The rearrangement links TRBV20-1 to TRBJ1-1; D unresolved. Per germline, CDR1 DFQATT and CDR2 SNEGSKA (reference sequence). The CDR3 is 13 residues long. Trimming took 1 base from V and 0 from J, leaving 6 bases between them.